The source of this TCR beta chain is a study of control samples from healthy donors and cancer patients. The germline gives CDR1 MNHEY, CDR2 SVGAGI. The V end lost 6 bases, the J end lost 3 bases, and 9 bases lay between the germline ends. The CDR3 is made up of 12 amino acids. This table comes from immunoSEQ multiplex PCR, and its TCRdb copy is limited to in-frame clones, with some not included. The sample yields 65,000 to 80,000 clones, over 85% seen once. The clonotype comes from a woman in her fifties or sixties with head and neck cancer. Sequencing was carried out using PBMCs. The chain recombines TRBV6-5 with TRBJ2-7; D gene uncertain. CDR3 DNA sequence: TGTGCCAGCAGCTTAATGGGCTACGAGCAGTACTTC. Translated, it gives CASSLMGYEQYF.